Listed below are T cell receptor beta chains from one sample, sequenced in a study of blood T cell repertoires in COVID-19. Profiling relied on immunoSEQ multiplex PCR, and the TCRdb table lists in-frame clones only, not all of them. The repertoire holds 150,000 or so clones, with just over 85% as singletons. Sequencing was done on a sample of peripheral blood. These TCRs come from a man aged 55 to 70 with acute or convalescent COVID-19. The conserved cysteine and the conserved F or W are not part of the CDR3 here. Fields, in order: V gene, J gene, CDR3 protein.

>TRBV2|TRBJ1-1
ASRAITEAF
>TRBV2|TRBJ2-7
ASRGGGQGSYEQY
>TRBV29-1|TRBJ2-3
SAEGLAGVRGGTDTQY
>TRBV5-4|TRBJ2-7
ASSPRGGSVPEQY
>TRBV19|TRBJ2-1
ASSTKWTSLAGNEQF
>TRBV19|TRBJ1-2
ASSTWDTPNYGYT
>TRBV7-3|TRBJ2-1
ASSLTSRSGQF
>TRBV3-1/TRBV3-2|TRBJ1-2
ASSRDRGTYGYT
>TRBV6-5|TRBJ1-1
ASRRDFISEAF
>TRBV5-1|TRBJ1-3
ASSLAGLGNTIY
>TRBV6-5|TRBJ1-5
ASGEVSNQPQH
>TRBV20-1|TRBJ1-1
SASTQQNTEAF
>TRBV2|TRBJ1-5
ASRTGLSNQPQH
>TRBV5-1|TRBJ1-4
ASSLGQGTNEKLF
>TRBV7-3|TRBJ2-2
ASSLFGQMNTGELF
>TRBV5-5|TRBJ2-5
ASSLVGGSGETQY
>TRBV4-1|TRBJ1-3
ASSQSGTEQNTIY
>TRBV27|TRBJ1-1
ASSLWLGGVDTEAF
>TRBV5-1|TRBJ2-3
ASSLGLAGVTDTQY
>TRBV19|TRBJ1-5
ASSRFQGTLNQPQH
>TRBV19|TRBJ1-2
ASSSHSTGLRNGYT
>TRBV7-9|TRBJ1-3
ASIPWGGNTIY
>TRBV7-9|TRBJ1-2
ASSPYNYGYT
>TRBV5-6|TRBJ2-2
ASSSSGHANTGELF
>TRBV6-1|TRBJ1-2
ASSEPTGVGYT
>TRBV29-1|TRBJ2-7
SVERDREPYEQY
>TRBV3-1/TRBV3-2|TRBJ2-7
ASSQGGLAAYEQY
>TRBV11-1|TRBJ1-2
ASSPGRARYGYT
>TRBV11-1|TRBJ1-5
ASSLRGQPQH
>TRBV28|TRBJ1-2
ASRFMGGHYGYT
>TRBV21-1|TRBJ2-3
AGRTEVCDTQY
>TRBV28|TRBJ1-2
ASSSADGYT
>TRBV10-3|TRBJ2-2
AISDLTSGGTGELF
>TRBV28|TRBJ2-5
ASSLIARVETQY
>TRBV6-1|TRBJ1-3
ASSEGGSGNTIY
>TRBV12-5|TRBJ1-5
ASGRGGGQPQH
>TRBV29-1|TRBJ1-2
SAASDSQGGRGYT
>TRBV7-8|TRBJ2-1
ATVRGGSSYNEQF
>TRBV21-1|TRBJ1-2
ASRQGGRRGGPSYGYT
>TRBV18|TRBJ2-3
ASTNRGTDTQY
>TRBV25-1|TRBJ2-5
ASSQSSGRETQY
>TRBV5-1|TRBJ2-5
ASSRLAALQETQY
>TRBV5-1|TRBJ2-2
ASSPGPIADTGELF
>TRBV15|TRBJ2-1
ATSRSPGLAGANNEQF
>TRBV7-9|TRBJ1-4
ASSSKENGEKLF
>TRBV6-4|TRBJ1-2
ASSDRGGKGPYGYT